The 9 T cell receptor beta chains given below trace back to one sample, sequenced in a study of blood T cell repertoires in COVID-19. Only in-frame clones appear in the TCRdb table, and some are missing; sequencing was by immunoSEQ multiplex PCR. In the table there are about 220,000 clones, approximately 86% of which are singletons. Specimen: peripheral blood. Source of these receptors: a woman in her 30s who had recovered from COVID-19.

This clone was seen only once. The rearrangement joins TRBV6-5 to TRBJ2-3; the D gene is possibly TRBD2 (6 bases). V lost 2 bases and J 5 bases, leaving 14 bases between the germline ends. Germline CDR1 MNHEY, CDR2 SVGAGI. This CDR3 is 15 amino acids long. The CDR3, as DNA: TGTGCCAGCAGTTACGGTGCGGGGTTAAAAGATACGCAGTATTTT. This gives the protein CASSYGAGLKDTQYF.

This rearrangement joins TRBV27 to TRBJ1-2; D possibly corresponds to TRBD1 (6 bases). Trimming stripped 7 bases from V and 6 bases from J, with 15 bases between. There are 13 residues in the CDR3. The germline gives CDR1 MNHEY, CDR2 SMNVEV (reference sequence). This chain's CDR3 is CASTGAAGHGYTF. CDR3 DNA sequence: TGTGCCAGCACAGGGGCCGCAGGGCATGGCTACACCTTC.

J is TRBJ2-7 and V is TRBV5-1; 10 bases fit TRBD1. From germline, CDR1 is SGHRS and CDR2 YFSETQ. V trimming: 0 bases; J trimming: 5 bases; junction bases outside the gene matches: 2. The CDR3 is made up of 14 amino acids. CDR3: CASSLADRGDEQYF. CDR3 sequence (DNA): TGCGCCAGCAGCTTGGCGGACAGGGGGGACGAGCAGTACTTC.

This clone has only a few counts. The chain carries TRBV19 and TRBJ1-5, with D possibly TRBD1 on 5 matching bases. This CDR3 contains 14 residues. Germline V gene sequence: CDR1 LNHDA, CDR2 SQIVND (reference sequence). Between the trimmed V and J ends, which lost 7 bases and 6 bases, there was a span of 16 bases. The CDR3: CASTLSGASQPQHF. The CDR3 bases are TGTGCCAGTACATTGTCTGGGGCTAGTCAGCCCCAGCATTTT.

The CDR3 DNA reads TGCAGTGCTAGTGCCCAGGACAGCAATTACGAGCAGTACTTC. The encoded protein is CSASAQDSNYEQYF. The chain carries TRBV20-1 and TRBJ2-7; possible D gene TRBD1, 6 bases. Germline lookup yields CDR1 DFQATT and CDR2 SNEGSKA (reference sequence). Trimming removed 3 bases at V and 4 bases at J, with 16 bases between. The CDR3 covers 14 residues.

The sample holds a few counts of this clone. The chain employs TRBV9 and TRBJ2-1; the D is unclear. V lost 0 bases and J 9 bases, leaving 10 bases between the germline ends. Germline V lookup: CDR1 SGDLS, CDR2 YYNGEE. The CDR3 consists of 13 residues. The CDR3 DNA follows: TGTGCCAGCAGCGTAGATGAGTTTGGTGAGCAGTTCTTC. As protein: CASSVDEFGEQFF.

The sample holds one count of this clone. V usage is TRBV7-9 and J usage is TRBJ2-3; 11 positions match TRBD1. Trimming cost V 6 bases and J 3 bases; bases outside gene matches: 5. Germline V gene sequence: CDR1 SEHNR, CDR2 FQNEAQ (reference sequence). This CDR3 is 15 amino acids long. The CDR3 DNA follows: TGTGCCAGCAGTCAAGGACAGGGGGCTACAGATACGCAGTATTTT. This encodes CASSQGQGATDTQYF.

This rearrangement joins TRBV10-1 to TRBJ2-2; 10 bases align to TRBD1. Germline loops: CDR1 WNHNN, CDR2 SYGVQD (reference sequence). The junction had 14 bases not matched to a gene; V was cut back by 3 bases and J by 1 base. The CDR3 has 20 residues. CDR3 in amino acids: CASSDPPGQGSPQNTGELFF. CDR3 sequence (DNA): TGCGCCAGCAGTGATCCTCCGGGACAGGGGTCCCCCCAGAACACCGGGGAGCTGTTTTTT.

The CDR3 coding sequence is TGTGCCAGCAGTTACTCAACGGGGGGAAGGGGCGAGCAGTACTTC. It encodes CASSYSTGGRGEQYF. The gene calls are TRBV6-6 and TRBJ2-7; 7 bases fit TRBD2. The V gene end was trimmed by 0 bases and the J gene end by 6 bases; junction bases not matched to a gene: 8. The CDR3 covers 15 residues. The germline V gene encodes CDR1 MNHNY and CDR2 SVGAGI (reference sequence).